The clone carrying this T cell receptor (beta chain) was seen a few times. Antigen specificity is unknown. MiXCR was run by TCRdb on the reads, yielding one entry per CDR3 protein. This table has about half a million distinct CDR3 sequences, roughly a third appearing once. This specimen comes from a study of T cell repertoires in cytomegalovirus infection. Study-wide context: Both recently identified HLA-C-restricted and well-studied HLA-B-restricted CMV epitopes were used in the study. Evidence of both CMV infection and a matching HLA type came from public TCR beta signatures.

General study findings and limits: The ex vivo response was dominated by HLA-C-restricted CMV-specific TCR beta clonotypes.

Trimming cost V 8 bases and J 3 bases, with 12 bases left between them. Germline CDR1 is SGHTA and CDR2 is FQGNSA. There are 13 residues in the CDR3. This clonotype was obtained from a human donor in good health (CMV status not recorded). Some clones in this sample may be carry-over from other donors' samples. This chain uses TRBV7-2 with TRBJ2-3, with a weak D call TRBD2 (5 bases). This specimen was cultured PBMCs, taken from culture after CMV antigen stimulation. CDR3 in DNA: TGTGCCAGCGGGAGCGTTAGTACAGATACGCAGTATTTT. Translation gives CASGSVSTDTQYF.